This TCR beta chain was obtained from a study of radiation and T cells in renal cell carcinoma. A note on this clone: Its target is unknown.

General observations from the study: In nephrectomy-only tumors, top 100 clonotypes averaged roughly 43%, versus around 50% irradiated. Dominant CDR3 motifs were more common in irradiated tumors than controls.

Treatment: treatment-naive control, cytoreductive nephrectomy. The tumor was a clear cell renal cell carcinoma. Controls included several female and over ten male donors, resected 2011 to 2014. The repertoire was sequenced with immunoSEQ multiplex PCR; TCRdb's copy has only in-frame clones and lacks some. This sample has about 14,000 clones; approximately 50% occur once, and the top ten carry roughly 9.6%. The origin of this receptor is a man between 50 and 59 years old with renal cell carcinoma. This material consisted of tumor tissue, taken from a patient whose treatment was nephrectomy without radiotherapy.

The chain's CDR3 is CASSVDNEQFF. The CDR3 DNA reads TGTGCCAGCAGCGTCGACAATGAGCAGTTCTTC. V is TRBV9 and J is TRBJ2-1, with D hard to call. The germline V gene encodes CDR1 SGDLS and CDR2 YYNGEE. The CDR3 loop spans 11 amino acids. V lost 2 bases to trimming and J lost 5 bases, with 2 bases between them.